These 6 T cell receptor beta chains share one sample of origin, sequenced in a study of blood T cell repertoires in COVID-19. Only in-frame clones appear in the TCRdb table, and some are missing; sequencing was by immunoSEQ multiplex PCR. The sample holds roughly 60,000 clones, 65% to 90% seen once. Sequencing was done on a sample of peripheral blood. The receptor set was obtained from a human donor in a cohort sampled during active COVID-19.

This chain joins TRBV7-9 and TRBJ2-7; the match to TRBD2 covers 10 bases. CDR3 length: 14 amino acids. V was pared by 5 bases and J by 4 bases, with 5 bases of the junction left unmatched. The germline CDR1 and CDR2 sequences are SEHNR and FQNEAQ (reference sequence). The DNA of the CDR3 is TGTGCCAGCAGCGGTAGCGGGGGGAAGTACGAGCAGTACTTC. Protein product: CASSGSGGKYEQYF.

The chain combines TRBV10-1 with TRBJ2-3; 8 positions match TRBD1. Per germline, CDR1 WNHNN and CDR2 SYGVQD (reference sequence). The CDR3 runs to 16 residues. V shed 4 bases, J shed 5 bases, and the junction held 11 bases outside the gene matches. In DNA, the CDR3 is TGCGCCAGCAGTGCAACAGGAGTTGGACAGGGAGATACGCAGTATTTT. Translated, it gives CASSATGVGQGDTQYF.

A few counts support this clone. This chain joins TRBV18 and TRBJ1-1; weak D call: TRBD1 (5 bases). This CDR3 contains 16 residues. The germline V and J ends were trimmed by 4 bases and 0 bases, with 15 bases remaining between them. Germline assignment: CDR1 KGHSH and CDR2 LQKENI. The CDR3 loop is CASSLRQPQMNTEAFF. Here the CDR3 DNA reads TGTGCCAGCTCACTTCGACAGCCTCAGATGAACACTGAAGCTTTCTTT.

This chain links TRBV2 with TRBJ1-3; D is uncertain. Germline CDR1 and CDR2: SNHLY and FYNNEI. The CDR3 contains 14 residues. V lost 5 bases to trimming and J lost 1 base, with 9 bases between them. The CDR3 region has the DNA TGTGCCAGCAGTACACAGCCTTCTGGAAACACCATATATTTT. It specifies CASSTQPSGNTIYF.

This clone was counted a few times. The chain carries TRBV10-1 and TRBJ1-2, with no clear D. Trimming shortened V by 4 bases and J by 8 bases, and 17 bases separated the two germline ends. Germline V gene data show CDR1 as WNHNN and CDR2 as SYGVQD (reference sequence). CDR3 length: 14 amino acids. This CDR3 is CASSATSAAGGYTF. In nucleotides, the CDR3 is TGCGCCAGCAGTGCTACTTCCGCGGCCGGAGGCTACACCTTC.

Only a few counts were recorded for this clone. In DNA form, the CDR3 reads TGTGCCATCAGTGAGTCGCCCTATGAGGGAGCGGGGCTTCGAGAGACCCAGTACTTC. This encodes CAISESPYEGAGLRETQYF. The chain uses TRBV10-3 and TRBJ2-5; 7 bases are shared with TRBD2. V lost 0 bases to trimming and J lost 4 bases; unmatched junction nucleotides: 17. The CDR3 has 19 residues. Germline V gene data show CDR1 as ENHRY and CDR2 as SYGVKD.